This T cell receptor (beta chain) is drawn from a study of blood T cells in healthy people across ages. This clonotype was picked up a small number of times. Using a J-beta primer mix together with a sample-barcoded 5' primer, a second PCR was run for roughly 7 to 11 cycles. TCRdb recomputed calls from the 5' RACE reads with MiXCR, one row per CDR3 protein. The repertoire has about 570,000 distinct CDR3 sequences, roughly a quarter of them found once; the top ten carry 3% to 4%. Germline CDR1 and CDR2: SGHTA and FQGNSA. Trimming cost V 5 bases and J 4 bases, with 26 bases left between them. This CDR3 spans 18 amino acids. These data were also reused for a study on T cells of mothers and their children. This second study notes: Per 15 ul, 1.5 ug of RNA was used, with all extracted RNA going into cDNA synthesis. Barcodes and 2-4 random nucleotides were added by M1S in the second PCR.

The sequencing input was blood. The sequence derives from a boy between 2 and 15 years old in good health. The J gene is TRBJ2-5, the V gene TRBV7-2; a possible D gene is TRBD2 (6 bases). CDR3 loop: CASSPQGRGGFYVETQYF. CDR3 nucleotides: TGTGCCAGCAGCCCCCAAGGGCGTGGGGGGTTTTATGTAGAGACCCAGTACTTC. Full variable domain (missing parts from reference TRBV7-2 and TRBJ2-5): GAGVSQSPSNKVTEKGKDVELRCDPISGHTALYWYRQSLGQGLEFLIYFQGNSAPDKSGLPSDRFSAERTGGSVSTLTIQRTQQEDSAVYLCASSPQGRGGFYVETQYFGPGTRLLVL.